The 6 T cell receptor beta chains presented below share a single source sample, sequenced in a study of T cells after yellow fever vaccination. TCRdb reprocessed the 5' RACE reads via MiXCR and lists one record per CDR3 protein. The table has around 140,000 distinct CDR3 sequences, approximately 6.6% seen once. The sample consisted of CD4+ T cells sorted from PBMCs, taken 10 days after the yellow fever booster vaccination. The receptor set was obtained from a man between 25 and 39 years old who received the YFV17D yellow fever vaccine.

The rearrangement uses TRBV11-2 and TRBJ2-7, with D perhaps TRBD2 (5 bases). The V end lost 3 bases, the J end lost 6 bases, and 9 bases lay between the germline ends. CDR3 length: 12 residues. CDR1 is SGHAT and CDR2 is FQNNGV in the germline V gene. The CDR3 nucleotides are TGTGCCAGCAGCTTCGGGGTGCGCGAGCAGTACTTC. Encoded protein: CASSFGVREQYF.

Many counts were recorded for this clonotype. The junction departs from the called germline gene at one end, perhaps through a read error. The chain recombines TRBV7-2 with TRBJ2-3; the D call may be TRBD1 or TRBD2 (6 bases each). The CDR3 length is 11 residues. Germline V lookup: CDR1 SGHTA, CDR2 FQGNSA. The CDR3 sequence is CASSLGLGGSF. The DNA for the CDR3 is TGTGCCAGCAGCTTAGGTCTAGGGGGGTCGTTC. Together with reference TRBV7-2 and TRBJ2-3, the CDR3 gives the full variable domain: GAGVSQSPSNKVTEKGKDVELRCDPISGHTALYWYRQSLGQGLEFLIYFQGNSAPDKSGLPSDRFSAERTGGSVSTLTIQRTQQEDSAVYLCASSLGLGGSFGPGTRLTVL.

This clonotype was observed at least ten times. V usage is TRBV4-3 and J usage is TRBJ2-3, with D possibly called TRBD1 or TRBD2 (5 bases each). The CDR3 contains 16 residues. From germline, CDR1 is LGHNA and CDR2 YSLEER. Trimming stripped 1 base from V and 6 bases from J, with 17 bases between. This CDR3 is CASSQGGVPQGDTQYF. CDR3 bases: TGCGCCAGCAGCCAAGGGGGAGTCCCCCAGGGCGATACGCAGTATTTT.

This clonotype has ten or more counts. V and J are TRBV5-5 and TRBJ2-3; D assignment may be TRBD1 or TRBD2 (5 bases each). V was shortened by 7 bases and J by 4 bases, with 16 bases between the two germline ends. The CDR3 runs 14 residues. Germline assignment: CDR1 SGHKS and CDR2 YYEKEE (reference sequence). The CDR3: CASLVRVGADTQYF. CDR3 sequence (DNA): TGTGCCAGCCTCGTCAGGGTCGGGGCAGATACGCAGTATTTT.

In this sample, this clonotype turned up many times. V and J are TRBV20-1 and TRBJ2-7; possible D gene TRBD2, 6 bases. The CDR3 is made up of 11 amino acids. Looked up from germline, CDR1 is DFQATT and CDR2 is SNEGSKA (reference sequence). The V end was cut by 3 bases, the J end by 7 bases, with 10 bases between. CDR3 in amino acids: CSARDYPEQYF. In DNA form, the CDR3 reads TGCAGTGCTAGGGACTACCCAGAGCAGTACTTC.

This clonotype has ten or more counts. The rearrangement joins TRBV20-1 to TRBJ2-5; 10 nucleotides align to TRBD2. V lost 3 bases to trimming and J lost 5 bases; unmatched junction nucleotides: 3. CDR3 size: 13 residues. Germline V gives CDR1 DFQATT, CDR2 SNEGSKA (reference sequence). The CDR3 DNA follows: TGCAGTGCTAGTTTAGCGGGAGGCGAGACCCAGTACTTC. Its protein is CSASLAGGETQYF.